This T cell receptor (beta chain) appears in the sequencing data of a study of blood T cell repertoires in COVID-19. Study background: Spain, Italy and the United States supplied samples that represented acute and convalescent COVID-19. T cells, B-cell-depleted T cells, or PBMCs supplied cDNA or gDNA.

Trimming pared 5 bases from V and 11 bases from J, leaving 12 bases between. This CDR3 has 11 residues. Original handling: Reference gene primers were amplified, and this amplification served to estimate nucleated cell counts. Using immunoSEQ multiplex PCR, the repertoire was profiled, and TCRdb retains in-frame clones only, with some absent. That table furnishes V, J and clone size, whereas the DNA furnished D and trimming. The sample yields about 120,000 clones, 78% seen once. The rearrangement uses TRBV12-3 or TRBV12-4 and TRBJ1-1, with a weak D call TRBD1 (5 bases). What was sequenced was peripheral blood. The origin of this receptor is a man between 65 and 80 years old with acute or convalescent COVID-19. The CDR3 protein is CASSQRGRAFF. CDR3 DNA: TGTGCCAGCAGTCAAAGGGGTCGTGCTTTCTTT.